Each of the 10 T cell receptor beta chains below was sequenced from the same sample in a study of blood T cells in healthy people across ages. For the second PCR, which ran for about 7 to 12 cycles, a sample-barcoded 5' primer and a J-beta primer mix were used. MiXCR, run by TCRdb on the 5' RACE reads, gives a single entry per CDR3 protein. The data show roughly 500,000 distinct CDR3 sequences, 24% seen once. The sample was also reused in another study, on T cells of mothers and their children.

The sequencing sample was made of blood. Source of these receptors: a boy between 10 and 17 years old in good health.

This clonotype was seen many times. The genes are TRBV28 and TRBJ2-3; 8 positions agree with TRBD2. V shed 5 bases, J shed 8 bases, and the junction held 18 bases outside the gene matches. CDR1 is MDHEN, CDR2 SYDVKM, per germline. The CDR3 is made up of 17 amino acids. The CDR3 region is CASSPPGGGAVLATQYF. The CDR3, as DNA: TGTGCCAGCAGTCCACCCGGGGGGGGCGCGGTGTTGGCTACGCAGTATTTT.

The CDR3 DNA reads TGTGCCTGGAGAGAACAGGGTCAAGATGGCTACACCTTC. It specifies CAWREQGQDGYTF. The chain couples TRBV30 to TRBJ1-2; TRBD1 is a possible D gene (6 bases). The germline CDR1 and CDR2 sequences are GTSNPN and SVGIG (reference sequence). The CDR3 has 13 residues. The V and J ends lost 3 bases and 6 bases respectively, with 14 bases between them.

The CDR3 sequence is CSARGVDTDTQYF. The CDR3 DNA reads as TGCAGTGCCCGAGGCGTGGACACAGATACGCAGTATTTT. The J gene is TRBJ2-3, the V gene TRBV20-1; D not certain. There are 13 residues in the CDR3. The germline CDR1 and CDR2 sequences are DFQATT and SNEGSKA (reference sequence). The V end lost 6 bases, the J end lost 2 bases, and 12 bases lay between the germline ends.

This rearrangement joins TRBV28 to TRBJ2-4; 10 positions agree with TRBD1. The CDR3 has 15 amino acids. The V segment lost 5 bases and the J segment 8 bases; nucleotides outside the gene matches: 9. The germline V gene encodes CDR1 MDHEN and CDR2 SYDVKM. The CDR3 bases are TGTGCCAGCAGTGCTTCCGGGACAGGGGCGTACATTCAGTACTTC. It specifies CASSASGTGAYIQYF.

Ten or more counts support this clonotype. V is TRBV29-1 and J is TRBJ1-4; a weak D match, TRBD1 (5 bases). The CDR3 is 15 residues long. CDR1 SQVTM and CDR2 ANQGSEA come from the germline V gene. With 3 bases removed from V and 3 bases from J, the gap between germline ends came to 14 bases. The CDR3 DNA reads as TGCAGCGTTGAGGCCCATGGGGCGGCTAATGAAAAACTGTTTTTT. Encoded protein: CSVEAHGAANEKLFF.

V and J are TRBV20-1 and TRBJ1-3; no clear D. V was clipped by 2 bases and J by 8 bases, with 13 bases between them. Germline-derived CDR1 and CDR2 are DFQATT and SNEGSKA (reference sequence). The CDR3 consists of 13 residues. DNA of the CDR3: TGCAGTGCTAGATCGGGCAGGCAGGACACCATATATTTT. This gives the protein CSARSGRQDTIYF.

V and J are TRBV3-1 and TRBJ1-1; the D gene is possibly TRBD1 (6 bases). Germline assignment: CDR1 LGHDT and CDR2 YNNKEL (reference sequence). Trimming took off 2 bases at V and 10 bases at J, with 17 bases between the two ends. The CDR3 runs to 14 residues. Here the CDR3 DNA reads TGTGCCAGCAGCCAAAAAGGGGGATCCCCGGGAGCTTTCTTT. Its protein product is CASSQKGGSPGAFF.

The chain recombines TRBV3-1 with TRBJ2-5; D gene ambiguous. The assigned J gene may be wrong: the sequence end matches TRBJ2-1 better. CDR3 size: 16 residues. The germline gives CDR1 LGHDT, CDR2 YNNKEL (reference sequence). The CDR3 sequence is CASSQVLISSANEQFF. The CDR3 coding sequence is TGTGCCAGCAGCCAAGTATTGATATCCAGCGCCAATGAGCAGTTCTTC.

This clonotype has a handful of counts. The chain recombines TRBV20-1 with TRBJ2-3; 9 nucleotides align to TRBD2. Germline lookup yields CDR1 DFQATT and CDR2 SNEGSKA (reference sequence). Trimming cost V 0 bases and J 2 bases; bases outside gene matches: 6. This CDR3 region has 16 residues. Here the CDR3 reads CSARDRGLATTDTQYF. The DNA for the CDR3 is TGCAGTGCTAGAGACCGGGGACTAGCTACCACAGATACGCAGTATTTT.

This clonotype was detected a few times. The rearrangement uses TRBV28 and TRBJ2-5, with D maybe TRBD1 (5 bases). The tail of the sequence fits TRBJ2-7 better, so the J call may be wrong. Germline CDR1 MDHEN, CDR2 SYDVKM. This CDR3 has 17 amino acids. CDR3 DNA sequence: TGTGCCAGCAGTCGCGTCTCCTACAGGCAAAGACACTACGAGCAGTACTTC. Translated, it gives CASSRVSYRQRHYEQYF.